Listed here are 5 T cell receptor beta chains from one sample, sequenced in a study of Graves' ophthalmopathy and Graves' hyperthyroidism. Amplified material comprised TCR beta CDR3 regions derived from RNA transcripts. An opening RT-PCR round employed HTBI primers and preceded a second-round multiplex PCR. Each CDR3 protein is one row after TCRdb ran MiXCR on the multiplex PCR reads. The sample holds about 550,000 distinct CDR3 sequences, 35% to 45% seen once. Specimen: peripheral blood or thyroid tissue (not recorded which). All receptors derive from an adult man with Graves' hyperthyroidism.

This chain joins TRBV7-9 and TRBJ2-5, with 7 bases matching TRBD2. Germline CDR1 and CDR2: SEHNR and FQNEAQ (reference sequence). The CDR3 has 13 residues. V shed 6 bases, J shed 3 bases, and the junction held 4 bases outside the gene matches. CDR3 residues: CASSRLAEETQYF. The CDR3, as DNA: TGTGCCAGCAGTCGTCTAGCGGAAGAGACCCAGTACTTC.

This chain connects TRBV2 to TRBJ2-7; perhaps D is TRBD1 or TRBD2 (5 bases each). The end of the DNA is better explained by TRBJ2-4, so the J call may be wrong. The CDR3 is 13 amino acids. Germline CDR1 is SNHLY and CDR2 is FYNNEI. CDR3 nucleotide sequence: TGTGCCAGCAGTGCCGGGACGCAAAACATTCAGTACTTC. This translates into CASSAGTQNIQYF.

Written as DNA, the CDR3 is TGTGCCAGCAGCGCCGATAGCGGGGCAGGGACTGAAGCTTTCTTT. This gives the protein CASSADSGAGTEAFF. The chain has TRBV9 and TRBJ1-1; tentatively, D is TRBD1 (5 bases). From germline, CDR1 is SGDLS and CDR2 YYNGEE. The length of the CDR3 is 15 residues. V shed 3 bases and J shed 5 bases, with 17 bases lying between them.

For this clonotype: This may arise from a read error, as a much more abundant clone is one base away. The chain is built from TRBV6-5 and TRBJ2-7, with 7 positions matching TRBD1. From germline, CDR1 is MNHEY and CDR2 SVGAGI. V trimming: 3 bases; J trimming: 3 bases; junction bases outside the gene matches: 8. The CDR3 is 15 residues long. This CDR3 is CASSYMRQGGYEQYF. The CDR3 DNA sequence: TGTGCCAGCAGTTATATGAGACAGGGCGGCTACGAGCAGTACTTC.

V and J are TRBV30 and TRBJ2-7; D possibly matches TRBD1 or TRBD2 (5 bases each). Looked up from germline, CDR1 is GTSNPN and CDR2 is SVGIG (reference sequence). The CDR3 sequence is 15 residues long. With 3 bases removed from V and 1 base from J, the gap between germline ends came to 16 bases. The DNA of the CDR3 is TGTGCCTGGAGCGTGGGGACGGCCTCTTCCTACGAGCAGTACTTC. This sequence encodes CAWSVGTASSYEQYF.